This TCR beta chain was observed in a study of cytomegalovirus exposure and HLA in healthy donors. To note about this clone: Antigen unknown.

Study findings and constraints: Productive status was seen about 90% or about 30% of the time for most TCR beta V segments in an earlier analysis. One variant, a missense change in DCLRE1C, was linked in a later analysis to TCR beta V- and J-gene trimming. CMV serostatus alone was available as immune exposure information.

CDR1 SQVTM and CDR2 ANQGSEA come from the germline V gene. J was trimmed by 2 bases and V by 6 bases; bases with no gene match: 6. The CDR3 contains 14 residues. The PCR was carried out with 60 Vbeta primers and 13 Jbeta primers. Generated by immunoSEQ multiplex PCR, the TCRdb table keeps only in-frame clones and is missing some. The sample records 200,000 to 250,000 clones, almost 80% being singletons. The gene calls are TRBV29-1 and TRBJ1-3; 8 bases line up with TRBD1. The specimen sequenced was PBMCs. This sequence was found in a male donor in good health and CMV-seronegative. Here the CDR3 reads CSVLTGVAGNTIYF. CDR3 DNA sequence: TGCAGCGTGCTGACAGGGGTGGCTGGAAACACCATATATTTT.